This T cell receptor beta chain was sequenced in a study of beta chain features in type 1 diabetes. General observations from the study: Any HLA effect on TCRB rearrangement was left unresolved by small sub-analyses. Patients' naive, central memory and Treg TCRB repertoires seemed closer to one another than those of healthy donors.

Sequencing targeted expressed TCRB transcripts, as all isolated RNA had been reverse transcribed. The read count averaged approximately 3.5 million across naive, central memory and regulatory T cell samples. Repertoires were generated with immunoSEQ multiplex PCR, while TCRdb's copy carries only in-frame clones and drops some. The data show hundreds of thousands of clones, 13% to 15% seen once. The authors obtained over 98% purity in all sorted populations. This clone was observed a handful of times. The antigen remains undetermined. J gave up 12 bases and V 7 bases, and 9 bases lay outside the gene matches. Per the germline V gene, CDR1 is GTSNPN and CDR2 is SVGIG (reference sequence). This CDR3 is built from 12 residues.

The rearrangement uses TRBV30 and TRBJ2-6; 7 bases agree with TRBD2. Specimen: central memory CD4+ T cells from blood. The TCR originated in a man aged 25 to 40 in good health. This chain's CDR3 is CAYGGGPAVLTF. The CDR3 bases are TGTGCCTATGGGGGAGGGCCGGCCGTCCTGACTTTC.